Each of the 22 T cell receptor beta chains below was sequenced from the same sample in a study of glioma-infiltrating T cells after dendritic cell vaccination. Method: immunoSEQ multiplex PCR; TCRdb's copy keeps in-frame clones and lacks some. The profile shows about 92,000 clones, around 86% of them singletons. The specimen was blood, collected before dendritic cell vaccination. These receptors all come from a human donor with glioblastoma.

The genes are TRBV5-1 and TRBJ2-3; 8 nucleotides line up with TRBD1. Germline V lookup: CDR1 SGHRS, CDR2 YFSETQ. The ends lost 2 bases at V and 4 bases at J; junction bases unmatched: 6. The CDR3 is made up of 15 amino acids. CDR3 DNA: TGCGCCAGCAGCTTTTTGGGACAGGCCCCAGATACGCAGTATTTT. Its translation: CASSFLGQAPDTQYF.

Comments on this clone: Relative to the germline gene, one junction end is altered; a read error may explain this. The chain combines TRBV7-9 with TRBJ1-2; tentatively, D is TRBD1 (5 bases). Germline V CDR1 and CDR2: SEHNR, FQNEAQ (reference sequence). This CDR3 spans 13 amino acids. Written as DNA, the CDR3 is TGTGCCAGCAGCTTAGGGGCAGGGCAAGGATTGGACTTC. Translating gives CASSLGAGQGLDF.

The chain couples TRBV18 to TRBJ2-7, with 10 bases lining up with TRBD2. The CDR3 contains 15 residues. With 6 bases clipped from V and 6 bases from J, the junction kept 11 bases outside the gene matches. CDR1 and CDR2 (germline): KGHSH, LQKENI. The CDR3 bases are TGTGCCAGCTCCCGTCCGGGACTAGCGTTTCCCGAGCAGTACTTC. Its protein product is CASSRPGLAFPEQYF.

The chain employs TRBV7-2 and TRBJ2-2; D unclear. V lost 1 base to trimming and J lost 5 bases, with 14 bases between them. Germline CDR1 reads SGHTA; CDR2 reads FQGNSA. The CDR3 loop spans 16 amino acids. The CDR3 coding sequence is TGTGCCAGCAGCTTAGGTCAGGCCCTTTTTACCGGGGAGCTGTTTTTT. Translated, it gives CASSLGQALFTGELFF.

This clone has a handful of counts. The chain is built from TRBV5-1 and TRBJ1-4, with 8 bases identical to TRBD1. This CDR3 has 15 residues. Germline V gene data show CDR1 as SGHRS and CDR2 as YFSETQ. V was clipped by 4 bases and J by 7 bases; unmatched bases: 9. The CDR3 is CASSTRTGTSEKLFF. In nucleotides, the CDR3 is TGCGCCAGCAGCACACGGACAGGGACAAGTGAAAAACTGTTTTTT.

The rearrangement uses TRBV15 and TRBJ2-2; 9 positions agree with TRBD2. The CDR3 totals 18 residues. V lost 0 bases, J lost 4 bases, and 9 bases stayed unmatched. Germline lookup yields CDR1 LNHNV and CDR2 YYDKDF (reference sequence). CDR3 in DNA: TGTGCCACCAGCAGAGATAGGCTAGCGGGGATAACCACCGGGGAGCTGTTTTTT. Translation: CATSRDRLAGITTGELFF.

V gene TRBV19 combines with J gene TRBJ1-1; 8 bases map to TRBD1. V shed 7 bases, J shed 0 bases, and the junction held 10 bases outside the gene matches. The V gene's germline CDR1 is LNHDA and CDR2 SQIVND (reference sequence). The CDR3 totals 16 residues. CDR3 residues: CASTPRDRKVNTEAFF. CDR3 nucleotide sequence: TGTGCCAGTACCCCTCGGGACAGGAAGGTGAACACTGAAGCTTTCTTT. The entire variable domain, with the rest obtained from reference TRBV19 and TRBJ1-1, is as follows: DGGITQSPKYLFRKEGQNVTLSCEQNLNHDAMYWYRQDPGQGLRLIYYSQIVNDFQKGDIAEGYSVSREKKESFPLTVTSAQKNPTAFYLCASTPRDRKVNTEAFFGQGTRLTVV.

This sequence joins TRBV7-9 and TRBJ2-3, with 13 bases lining up with TRBD2. The CDR3 totals 16 residues. Germline lookup yields CDR1 SEHNR and CDR2 FQNEAQ (reference sequence). V lost 5 bases to trimming and J lost 4 bases; unmatched junction nucleotides: 6. The CDR3 DNA follows: TGTGCCAGCAGCAGACTAGCGGGGGGTTTTTCAGATACGCAGTATTTT. Amino acids: CASSRLAGGFSDTQYF. Supplemented by reference TRBV7-9 and TRBJ2-3, the full variable domain reads DTGVSQNPRHKITKRGQNVTFRCDPISEHNRLYWYRQTLGQGPEFLTYFQNEAQLEKSRLLSDRFSAERPKGSFSTLEIQRTEQGDSAMYLCASSRLAGGFSDTQYFGPGTRLTVL.

V is TRBV18 and J is TRBJ2-7, with 7 positions matching TRBD2. CDR1 KGHSH and CDR2 LQKENI come from the germline V gene. V was pared by 4 bases and J by 3 bases, with 3 bases of the junction left unmatched. There are 13 residues in the CDR3. The CDR3 sequence: CASSREGGYEQYF. CDR3 in DNA: TGTGCCAGCTCACGGGAGGGAGGCTACGAGCAGTACTTC.

The CDR3 loop reads CASSQLPGQEFYGYTF. In nucleotides, the CDR3 is TGCGCCAGCAGTCAACTACCCGGACAGGAATTCTATGGCTACACCTTC. V usage is TRBV23-1 and J usage is TRBJ1-2; 7 bases agree with TRBD1. TRBV23-1 is filed as an ORF, its function uncertain. Trimming cost V 2 bases and J 4 bases; bases outside gene matches: 10. CDR3 length: 16 residues.

The chain combines TRBV9 with TRBJ2-7, with 11 bases identical to TRBD2. The CDR3 is made up of 16 amino acids. Germline V gives CDR1 SGDLS, CDR2 YYNGEE. After removal of 3 bases from V and 4 bases from J, the junction contained 9 bases not matched to a gene. The CDR3 region has the DNA TGTGCCAGCAGCGCCCTTAGCGGGAGGGCGGTGTACGAGCAGTACTTC. Protein product: CASSALSGRAVYEQYF.

The rearrangement joins TRBV29-1 to TRBJ2-1, with D uncertain. This CDR3 has 12 residues. V lost 3 bases and J 3 bases, leaving 6 bases between the germline ends. Germline-derived CDR1 and CDR2 are SQVTM and ANQGSEA. In nucleotides, the CDR3 is TGCAGCGTTGACTGGAGCTACAATGAGCAGTTCTTC. Translating gives CSVDWSYNEQFF.

The chain uses TRBV9 and TRBJ1-4; 12 nucleotides align to TRBD1. Germline V gene sequence: CDR1 SGDLS, CDR2 YYNGEE. Trimming took 3 bases from V and 7 from J; bases not matched to a gene: 7. The CDR3 covers 16 residues. CDR3 in DNA: TGTGCCAGCAGCGAGGGGGACAGGGGGCCGGTTGAAAAACTGTTTTTT. It translates to CASSEGDRGPVEKLFF.

The rearrangement joins TRBV7-6 to TRBJ2-7; D is uncertain. This CDR3 region has 12 residues. The germline gives CDR1 SGHVS, CDR2 FNYEAQ. The V gene lost 5 bases and the J gene lost 4 bases, with 9 bases spanning the gap. The CDR3 DNA is TGTGCCAGCAGCCCTAATGATTACGAGCAGTACTTC. Translated: CASSPNDYEQYF.

The genes are TRBV5-1 and TRBJ2-5; D is possibly TRBD1 (5 bases). From germline, CDR1 is SGHRS and CDR2 YFSETQ. The CDR3 extends over 14 amino acids. V dropped 0 bases and J dropped 2 bases, with 8 bases sitting between them. CDR3 in amino acids: CASSLDRRQETQYF. The CDR3, as DNA: TGCGCCAGCAGCTTGGACAGGAGACAAGAGACCCAGTACTTC.

This clone has just one count. At the DNA level, this CDR3 is encoded by other sequences in the same sample as well. The genes are TRBV28 and TRBJ2-7; D may be TRBD1 (6 bases). V gave up 2 bases and J gave up 4 bases, with 9 bases separating them. The CDR3 length is 13 residues. CDR1 and CDR2 (germline): MDHEN, SYDVKM. The CDR3: CASSLRQGYEQYF. DNA of the CDR3: TGTGCCAGCAGTTTAAGGCAGGGGTACGAGCAGTACTTC.

The chain links TRBV18 to TRBJ2-4; D is undetermined. V was pared by 6 bases and J by 8 bases, with 14 bases between. Germline V lookup: CDR1 KGHSH, CDR2 LQKENI. The CDR3 spans 13 residues. The CDR3 DNA is TGTGCCAGCTCTCCTAGTGGGTTGGACATTCAGTACTTC. This translates into CASSPSGLDIQYF.

This chain links TRBV5-1 with TRBJ2-7; TRBD1 matches 8 bases. V shed 4 bases and J 6 bases; nucleotides not matched to a gene: 12. CDR1 SGHRS and CDR2 YFSETQ come from the germline V gene. CDR3 length equals 15 residues. CDR3 sequence reads: CASSPRRQGPGEQYF. In DNA form, the CDR3 reads TGCGCCAGCAGCCCTAGACGACAGGGGCCGGGCGAGCAGTACTTC.

This clone was seen once. The chain is built from TRBV9 and TRBJ1-1; TRBD1 matches at 7 bases. Germline V gene sequence: CDR1 SGDLS, CDR2 YYNGEE. Trimming cost V 4 bases and J 1 base; bases outside gene matches: 10. The CDR3 is 16 residues long. The CDR3 here is CASSPRLGGENTEAFF. The CDR3 bases are TGTGCCAGCAGCCCCCGGCTAGGGGGCGAGAACACTGAAGCTTTCTTT.

This chain connects TRBV7-9 to TRBJ1-2; 7 nucleotides line up with TRBD1. With V trimmed by 5 bases and J by 3 bases, 12 bases remained unmatched. Germline assignment: CDR1 SEHNR and CDR2 FQNEAQ (reference sequence). CDR3 length: 16 amino acids. The CDR3, as DNA: TGTGCCAGCAGCCCCCTTAGGGGGACAGTTGACTATGGCTACACCTTC. This codes for CASSPLRGTVDYGYTF.

The chain couples TRBV19 to TRBJ1-2; a possible D gene is TRBD1 (6 bases). CDR3 length equals 14 residues. Trimming removed 5 bases from V and 4 bases from J, with 14 bases in between. The germline V gene has CDR1 LNHDA and CDR2 SQIVND (reference sequence). The CDR3 loop reads CASSPQDSFYGYTF. In nucleotides, the CDR3 is TGTGCCAGTAGTCCTCAGGACAGTTTCTATGGCTACACCTTC.

The chain has TRBV6-1 and TRBJ1-5, with TRBD1 as a possible D gene (5 bases). V lost 6 bases and J lost 3, with 12 bases in between. Looked up from germline, CDR1 is MNHNS and CDR2 is SASEGT. The CDR3 sequence is 14 residues long. DNA for the CDR3: TGTGCCAGCAGCACTACAGGTATCAATCAGCCCCAGCATTTT. It is translated as CASSTTGINQPQHF.